The 3 T cell receptor beta chains listed next were all sequenced from one sample in a study of shared clonotypes between healthy human individuals. The assay was immunoSEQ multiplex PCR, and TCRdb's table has in-frame clones only and misses some. The table includes about 2.2 million clones, roughly 93% detected once. CD45RO-negative CD8 cells positively selected for CCR7 made up the naive population, which excluded terminally differentiated effector memory CD45RA+ cells. The source material was naive CD8+ T cells from PBMCs. The source is a man younger than 30 in good health. Some clones in this sample may be carry-over from other donors' samples.

This chain uses TRBV6-1 with TRBJ1-2; 8 bases match TRBD1. The CDR3 covers 15 residues. Germline values: CDR1 MNHNS, CDR2 SASEGT. V lost 1 base, J lost 7 bases, and 8 bases stayed unmatched. In nucleotides, the CDR3 is TGTGCCAGCAGTGAAGGTTTGGGACAGGTCGGTGGCTACACCTTC. Its protein is CASSEGLGQVGGYTF.

The chain has TRBV12-5 and TRBJ2-1, with TRBD2 matching 11 bases. The CDR3 covers 17 residues. The ends lost 1 base at V and 8 bases at J; junction bases unmatched: 10. Germline CDR1 LGHNT, CDR2 FRNRAP. The CDR3 protein is CASGLEILAGEMDEQFF. CDR3 sequence (DNA): TGTGCTAGTGGTTTGGAGATACTAGCGGGAGAAATGGATGAGCAGTTCTTC.

The J gene is TRBJ2-7, the V gene TRBV19; 7 bases align to TRBD2. CDR3 length: 14 residues. Trimming removed 3 bases from V and 2 bases from J; junction bases left unmatched: 4. Germline V gene sequence: CDR1 LNHDA, CDR2 SQIVND (reference sequence). As DNA, the CDR3 is TGTGCCAGTAGTATCCGCGGGGGAGCCTACGAGCAGTACTTC. Its protein is CASSIRGGAYEQYF. Full variable domain (remainder filled in from reference TRBV19 and TRBJ2-7): DGGITQSPKYLFRKEGQNVTLSCEQNLNHDAMYWYRQDPGQGLRLIYYSQIVNDFQKGDIAEGYSVSREKKESFPLTVTSAQKNPTAFYLCASSIRGGAYEQYFGPGTRLTVT.